The 14 T cell receptor beta chains given below trace back to one sample, sequenced in a study of blood T cells in healthy people across ages. A second about 6 to 12 cycle PCR used barcoded and J-beta primers. TCRdb analysed the 5' RACE reads with MiXCR anew, one entry per CDR3 protein. The table shows approximately 1.5 million distinct CDR3 sequences, with approximately 32% occurring only once. The sequencing sample was made of blood. Receptor source: a woman in her twenties or thirties in good health.

V usage is TRBV5-4 and J usage is TRBJ1-2, with D hard to call. The CDR3 runs 14 residues. Trimming stripped 4 bases from V and 6 bases from J, with 16 bases between. From germline, CDR1 is SGHNT and CDR2 YYREEE (reference sequence). This CDR3 is CASSRNVGRDGYTF. The CDR3, as DNA: TGTGCCAGCAGCCGAAATGTTGGACGAGATGGCTACACCTTC.

The rearrangement links TRBV9 to TRBJ1-2; 7 nucleotides line up with TRBD1. This CDR3 contains 14 residues. With 0 bases clipped from V and 5 bases from J, the junction kept 4 bases outside the gene matches. Germline V gene data show CDR1 as SGDLS and CDR2 as YYNGEE. CDR3 DNA: TGTGCCAGCAGCGTAGATGGGACAGAATATGGCTACACCTTC. Amino acids: CASSVDGTEYGYTF.

The sample holds a few counts of this clonotype. V is TRBV5-1 and J is TRBJ2-5; the match to TRBD2 covers 8 bases. The CDR3 is 17 amino acids. Trimming at V came to 1 base and at J to 2 bases, leaving 10 bases not matched to a gene. The germline V gene has CDR1 SGHRS and CDR2 YFSETQ. DNA for the CDR3: TGCGCCAGCAGCTTGACGTTAACTAGCGGAACTCAAGAGACCCAGTACTTC. Amino acid sequence: CASSLTLTSGTQETQYF.

This clonotype was recorded a few times. This chain connects TRBV5-1 to TRBJ2-5; a possible D gene is TRBD1 (6 bases). CDR1 and CDR2 from the germline V gene are SGHRS and YFSETQ. CDR3 length equals 16 residues. The V end was cut by 4 bases, the J end by 5 bases, with 21 bases between. The CDR3 DNA is TGCGCCAGCAGCCCTGGCAGGGGAGTACTGGGGGAGACCCAGTACTTC. This translates into CASSPGRGVLGETQYF.

The chain combines TRBV27 with TRBJ1-2; 7 bases are shared with TRBD1. V gave up 5 bases and J gave up 4 bases; unmatched junction bases: 7. The CDR3 spans 14 residues. Germline V gives CDR1 MNHEY, CDR2 SMNVEV (reference sequence). The CDR3 here is CASSSRGTAYGYTF. CDR3 nucleotides: TGTGCCAGCAGTAGTCGAGGGACAGCCTATGGCTACACCTTC.

This clonotype has a handful of counts. The chain couples TRBV9 to TRBJ2-3; D is perhaps TRBD2 (7 bases). The germline V gene has CDR1 SGDLS and CDR2 YYNGEE. The CDR3 totals 16 residues. V dropped 3 bases and J dropped 1 base, with 15 bases sitting between them. This CDR3 reads CASSARGGEGTDTQYF. For the CDR3, the DNA is TGTGCCAGCAGCGCCCGAGGGGGGGAGGGCACAGATACGCAGTATTTT.

This clonotype was counted at least ten times. The chain is built from TRBV6-1 and TRBJ1-2; D unresolved. V gave up 9 bases and J gave up 0 bases, with 11 bases separating them. The CDR3 has 13 residues. CDR1 is MNHNS, CDR2 SASEGT, per germline. This CDR3 is CASSGVSNYGYTF. The CDR3 region has the DNA TGTGCCAGTTCCGGGGTTTCTAACTATGGCTACACCTTC.

This clonotype was counted between two and nine times. This chain connects TRBV12-3 or TRBV12-4 to TRBJ1-5; maybe TRBD1 (6 bases). V lost 3 bases, J lost 7 bases, and 13 bases lay in between. The CDR3 has 14 residues. The CDR3 loop is CASSLSAGAQPQHF. For the CDR3, the DNA is TGTGCCAGCAGTTTGTCAGCGGGGGCGCAGCCCCAGCATTTT.

The V call is TRBV27, the J call TRBJ1-2, with D tentatively TRBD1 (6 bases). V lost 3 bases and J lost 6, with 17 bases in between. Looked up from germline, CDR1 is MNHEY and CDR2 is SMNVEV (reference sequence). The CDR3 has 15 residues. For the CDR3, the DNA is TGTGCCAGCAGTTTCCCATTCGACAGGATCGATGGCTACACCTTC. Protein sequence: CASSFPFDRIDGYTF.

This clonotype was detected only a few times. This chain links TRBV4-1 with TRBJ2-3; TRBD2 is a possible D gene (5 bases). V lost 3 bases, J lost 6 bases, and 10 bases lay in between. This CDR3 is 13 amino acids long. Germline assignment: CDR1 MGHRA and CDR2 YSYEKL. The CDR3 is CASSQEQRDTQYF. The CDR3 nucleotides are TGCGCCAGCAGCCAGGAACAGCGGGATACGCAGTATTTT.

This clonotype was counted at least ten times. V gene TRBV5-1 combines with J gene TRBJ2-7; D is unresolved. The ends were cut back, 5 bases at V and 1 base at J, with 10 bases in the middle. CDR1 SGHRS and CDR2 YFSETQ come from the germline V gene. The CDR3 runs to 13 residues. CDR3 bases: TGCGCCAGCAGAGCTGACGGGTCCTACGAGCAGTACTTC. As protein: CASRADGSYEQYF.

This clonotype was picked up a small number of times. The chain is built from TRBV20-1 and TRBJ2-5; D remains unclear. The CDR3 spans 13 residues. Germline loops: CDR1 DFQATT, CDR2 SNEGSKA (reference sequence). V lost 1 base and J lost 0, with 6 bases in between. The CDR3 sequence: CSARALDQETQYF. DNA of the CDR3: TGCAGTGCTAGAGCGTTGGACCAAGAGACCCAGTACTTC.

The chain recombines TRBV14 with TRBJ2-1, with 7 positions matching TRBD1. The CDR3 extends over 15 amino acids. CDR1 and CDR2 from the germline V gene are SGHDN and FVKESK. V lost 5 bases and J lost 3; bases outside the gene matches: 7. Written as DNA, the CDR3 is TGTGCCAGCAGCTTAGACGGGACAGTCTACAATGAGCAGTTCTTC. Amino acids: CASSLDGTVYNEQFF.

This chain joins TRBV5-5 and TRBJ2-3, with D possibly TRBD2 on 5 matching bases. Looked up from germline, CDR1 is SGHKS and CDR2 is YYEKEE (reference sequence). CDR3 length equals 13 residues. V lost 4 bases and J 8 bases, leaving 14 bases between the germline ends. The CDR3 loop is CASSPTIGVTQYF. Written as DNA, the CDR3 is TGTGCCAGCAGCCCCACGATCGGGGTTACGCAGTATTTT.